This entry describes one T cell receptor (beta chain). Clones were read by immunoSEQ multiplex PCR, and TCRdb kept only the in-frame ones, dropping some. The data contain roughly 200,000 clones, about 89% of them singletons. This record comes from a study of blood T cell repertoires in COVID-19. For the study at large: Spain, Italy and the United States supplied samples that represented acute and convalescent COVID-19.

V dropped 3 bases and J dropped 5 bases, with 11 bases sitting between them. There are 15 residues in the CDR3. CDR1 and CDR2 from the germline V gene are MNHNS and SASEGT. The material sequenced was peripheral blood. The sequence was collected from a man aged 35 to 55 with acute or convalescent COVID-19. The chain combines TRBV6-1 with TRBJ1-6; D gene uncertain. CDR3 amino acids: CASSERRRNNSPLHF. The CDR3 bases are TGTGCCAGCAGTGAGCGACGGAGAAATAATTCACCCCTCCACTTT.